The 32 T cell receptor beta chains in this list originate from one sample, sequenced in a study of T cell responses to AZD1222 COVID-19 vaccine. Repertoires were generated with immunoSEQ multiplex PCR, while TCRdb's copy carries only in-frame clones and drops some. Among 90,000 to 100,000 clones listed, more than 70% were seen once. Sequencing used peripheral blood, obtained 28 days after the second AZD1222 dose. The source of these receptors is an adult who received the AZD1222 COVID-19 vaccine.

The chain couples TRBV5-1 to TRBJ2-3, with D possibly matching TRBD2 (5 bases). The germline V gene has CDR1 SGHRS and CDR2 YFSETQ. CDR3 length: 14 amino acids. V was cut by 5 bases and J by 0 bases, with 10 bases left in between. Here the CDR3 DNA reads TGCGCCAGCAGTAGCCCGGGGAGCACAGATACGCAGTATTTT. Residues: CASSSPGSTDTQYF.

This chain uses TRBV29-1 with TRBJ2-3; either TRBD1 or TRBD2 may fit D (5 bases each). Germline values: CDR1 SQVTM, CDR2 ANQGSEA. Between the trimmed V and J ends, which lost 3 bases and 3 bases, there was a span of 16 bases. This CDR3 region has 15 residues. CDR3 nucleotide sequence: TGCAGCGTTGAGGACCCAGGGAGTATGACAGATACGCAGTATTTT. Translated, it gives CSVEDPGSMTDTQYF.

This clone was detected only a few times. The J gene is TRBJ1-1, the V gene TRBV5-1, with 7 bases matching TRBD1. V lost 5 bases and J lost 4; bases outside the gene matches: 11. The germline V gene encodes CDR1 SGHRS and CDR2 YFSETQ. CDR3 length equals 15 residues. The CDR3 region is CASSGQGVSSTEAFF. The CDR3 DNA reads TGCGCCAGCAGTGGGCAGGGGGTGTCTAGCACTGAAGCTTTCTTT.

V usage is TRBV7-7 and J usage is TRBJ2-1; TRBD2 is a possible D gene (6 bases). Per germline, CDR1 SSHAT and CDR2 FNYEAQ (reference sequence). The V end lost 1 base, the J end lost 6 bases, and 13 bases lay between the germline ends. The CDR3 is made up of 15 amino acids. The CDR3: CASSLGEAESNEQFF. The DNA of the CDR3 is TGTGCCAGCAGCTTAGGGGAGGCGGAAAGCAATGAGCAGTTCTTC.

The gene calls are TRBV10-1 and TRBJ1-1; perhaps TRBD1 as D (5 bases). The CDR3 is 15 amino acids. The V end was cut by 0 bases, the J end by 1 base, with 9 bases between. Germline loops: CDR1 WNHNN, CDR2 SYGVQD (reference sequence). This CDR3 reads CASSESSGENTEAFF. For the CDR3, the DNA is TGCGCCAGCAGTGAGTCTTCGGGGGAGAACACTGAAGCTTTCTTT.

The chain has TRBV20-1 and TRBJ1-6, with a tentative D call TRBD1 (6 bases). The CDR3 spans 14 residues. Germline V gene sequence: CDR1 DFQATT, CDR2 SNEGSKA (reference sequence). Trimming removed 3 bases from V and 7 bases from J, with 13 bases in between. CDR3 protein: CSASPQGSNSPLHF. As DNA, the CDR3 is TGCAGTGCTAGTCCACAGGGCAGCAATTCACCCCTCCACTTT.

The chain couples TRBV6-5 to TRBJ2-3, with 9 bases identical to TRBD2. The ends lost 2 bases at V and 3 bases at J; junction bases unmatched: 6. The CDR3 contains 16 residues. In germline, CDR1 is MNHEY, CDR2 SVGAGI. The CDR3 bases are TGTGCCAGCAGTTACCCCGGGCTAGCGGGAACAGATACGCAGTATTTT. Protein sequence: CASSYPGLAGTDTQYF.

The V and J genes are TRBV18 and TRBJ1-2; a possible D gene is TRBD1 (5 bases). Trimming took 3 bases from V and 6 from J, leaving 14 bases between them. CDR3 length: 14 amino acids. CDR1 is KGHSH and CDR2 is LQKENI in the germline V gene. CDR3 in amino acids: CASSPGREGDGYTF. The CDR3 DNA sequence: TGTGCCAGCTCACCCGGCAGGGAAGGGGATGGCTACACCTTC. The whole variable domain, remainder taken from reference TRBV18 and TRBJ1-2, is NAGVMQNPRHLVRRRGQEARLRCSPMKGHSHVYWYRQLPEEGLKFMVYLQKENIIDESGMPKERFSAEFPKEGPSILRIQQVVRGDSAAYFCASSPGREGDGYTFGSGTRLTVV.

V is TRBV25-1 and J is TRBJ1-1; TRBD1 agrees at 9 bases. CDR1 and CDR2 from the germline V gene are MGHDK and SYGVNS. This CDR3 spans 15 amino acids. J was trimmed by 4 bases and V by 4 bases; bases with no gene match: 7. CDR3 loop: CASSVGQGLFTEAFF. The CDR3 nucleotides read TGTGCCAGCAGTGTAGGACAGGGGTTATTCACTGAAGCTTTCTTT. Drawing the rest from reference TRBV25-1 and TRBJ1-1, the complete variable domain is EADIYQTPRYLVIGTGKKITLECSQTMGHDKMYWYQQDPGMELHLIHYSYGVNSTEKGDLSSESTVSRIRTEHFPLTLESARPSHTSQYLCASSVGQGLFTEAFFGQGTRLTVV.

The rearrangement joins TRBV7-8 to TRBJ1-2, with D hard to call. Per the germline V gene, CDR1 is SGHVS and CDR2 is FQNEAQ. This CDR3 spans 16 amino acids. V dropped 2 bases and J dropped 4 bases, with 17 bases sitting between them. The CDR3 here is CASSLTLVGRGYGYTF. The CDR3 DNA follows: TGTGCCAGCAGCTTAACGCTTGTAGGTCGCGGCTATGGCTACACCTTC.

CDR3 coding DNA: TGTGCCATCAGCCAGCCACCGGCGGTTGAAGCTTTCTTT. Its translation: CAISQPPAVEAFF. The chain uses TRBV10-3 and TRBJ1-1, with D unclear. Germline lookup yields CDR1 ENHRY and CDR2 SYGVKD. The CDR3 is 13 residues long. V was cut by 6 bases and J by 7 bases, with 15 bases left in between.

The chain has TRBV5-1 and TRBJ2-2; D is ambiguous. Germline V gene sequence: CDR1 SGHRS, CDR2 YFSETQ. The CDR3 consists of 13 residues. V shed 0 bases and J shed 4 bases, with 4 bases lying between them. Here the CDR3 reads CASSLGGTGELFF. The CDR3 DNA follows: TGCGCCAGCAGCTTGGGGGGCACCGGGGAGCTGTTTTTT.

The V and J genes are TRBV12-3 or TRBV12-4 and TRBJ2-1; no clear D. There are 13 residues in the CDR3. V was pared by 3 bases and J by 2 bases, with 5 bases between. In nucleotides, the CDR3 is TGTGCCAGCAGTTTTCTGCCCTACAATGAGCAGTTCTTC. Amino acids: CASSFLPYNEQFF.

This clone showed up just once. V gene TRBV19 combines with J gene TRBJ1-4; D unclear. The CDR3 is 19 residues long. V shed 3 bases and J shed 7 bases, with 27 bases lying between them. CDR1 LNHDA and CDR2 SQIVND come from the germline V gene (reference sequence). The DNA of the CDR3 is TGTGCCAGTAGTATCAAATTAAGCACCCAGGCTTCCAAACGTGAAAAACTGTTTTTT. Its translation: CASSIKLSTQASKREKLFF.

The rearrangement joins TRBV6-2 or TRBV6-3 to TRBJ1-6; 8 bases line up with TRBD1. From germline, CDR1 is MNHEY and CDR2 SVGEGT. CDR3 length: 16 residues. The V segment lost 2 bases and the J segment 7 bases; nucleotides outside the gene matches: 7. CDR3 coding DNA: TGTGCCAGCAGTTACCCCACAGGGGGAAGGAATTCACCCCTCCACTTT. Encoded protein: CASSYPTGGRNSPLHF.

This clone was picked up a small number of times. The chain carries TRBV6-1 and TRBJ2-1; 12 bases line up with TRBD1. The V segment lost 4 bases and the J segment 6 bases; nucleotides outside the gene matches: 7. This CDR3 has 16 amino acids. CDR1 MNHNS and CDR2 SASEGT come from the germline V gene. In DNA form, the CDR3 reads TGTGCCAGCAGTGTTTGGGACAGGGGGCTAAGCAATGAGCAGTTCTTC. Translation: CASSVWDRGLSNEQFF.

The chain links TRBV7-3 to TRBJ2-5, with D maybe TRBD1 (7 bases). Germline V gives CDR1 SGHTA, CDR2 FQGTGA. The V end was cut by 5 bases, the J end by 5 bases, with 15 bases between. The CDR3 sequence is 14 residues long. The CDR3 loop reads CASSTGQAGETQYF. For the CDR3, the DNA is TGTGCCAGCAGCACCGGACAGGCGGGGGAGACCCAGTACTTC.

The chain carries TRBV11-2 and TRBJ1-1; TRBD1 might be the D (5 bases). V lost 3 bases and J 3 bases, leaving 8 bases between the germline ends. CDR1 is SGHAT, CDR2 FQNNGV, per germline. The CDR3 is 13 residues long. CDR3 residues: CASSFKGDTEAFF. Here the CDR3 DNA reads TGTGCCAGCAGCTTTAAAGGGGACACTGAAGCTTTCTTT.

The genes are TRBV25-1 and TRBJ1-1, with D unclear. Germline V gives CDR1 MGHDK, CDR2 SYGVNS. V gave up 4 bases and J gave up 2 bases, with 11 bases separating them. This CDR3 comprises 14 residues. The CDR3 DNA reads as TGTGCCAGCAGTGTCATTACCCCTAACACTGAAGCTTTCTTT. This sequence encodes CASSVITPNTEAFF.

The chain has TRBV30 and TRBJ2-2; 10 nucleotides align to TRBD2. This CDR3 comprises 14 residues. V lost 5 bases to trimming and J lost 6 bases; unmatched junction nucleotides: 6. Germline V CDR1 and CDR2: GTSNPN, SVGIG (reference sequence). As DNA, the CDR3 is TGTGCCTGGGAAGCGGGAGGGCTCGCCGGGGAGCTGTTTTTT. Translation: CAWEAGGLAGELFF.

The V call is TRBV19, the J call TRBJ1-1; tentatively, D is TRBD1 (6 bases). Germline-derived CDR1 and CDR2 are LNHDA and SQIVND (reference sequence). The CDR3 extends over 13 amino acids. The V and J ends lost 5 bases and 1 base respectively, with 8 bases between them. CDR3 nucleotides: TGTGCCAGTAGTTACAGGGAGAACACTGAAGCTTTCTTT. Translation gives CASSYRENTEAFF.

The chain couples TRBV13 to TRBJ2-1, with TRBD1 identical over 9 bases. J gave up 6 bases and V 0 bases, and 3 bases lay outside the gene matches. The V gene's germline CDR1 is PRHDT and CDR2 FYEKMQ (reference sequence). The CDR3 is 15 amino acids. As DNA, the CDR3 is TGTGCCAGCAGCTTAGGGACAGGGGGAAGCAATGAGCAGTTCTTC. It specifies CASSLGTGGSNEQFF.

The chain has TRBV6-5 and TRBJ2-2; 7 positions agree with TRBD1. Per germline, CDR1 MNHEY and CDR2 SVGAGI. The V and J ends lost 6 bases and 6 bases, in that order; junction bases with no gene match: 7. The CDR3 has 14 amino acids. CDR3 amino acids: CASRQTGSPGELFF. The CDR3 DNA follows: TGTGCCAGCAGGCAGACAGGGTCCCCCGGGGAGCTGTTTTTT.

The V and J genes are TRBV28 and TRBJ2-2; D uncertain. Looked up from germline, CDR1 is MDHEN and CDR2 is SYDVKM. The CDR3 is 12 residues long. Trimming removed 7 bases from V and 5 bases from J, with 8 bases in between. For the CDR3, the DNA is TGTGCCAGCAATGCACCGACCGGGGAGCTGTTTTTT. Protein sequence: CASNAPTGELFF. The full variable domain, with the rest looked up from reference TRBV28 and TRBJ2-2, is DVKVTQSSRYLVKRTGEKVFLECVQDMDHENMFWYRQDPGLGLRLIYFSYDVKMKEKGDIPEGYSVSREKKERFSLILESASTNQTSMYLCASNAPTGELFFGEGSRLTVL.

The chain combines TRBV21-1 with TRBJ2-3; TRBD2, as called in the table, went unchecked against the DNA. TRBV21-1 is a pseudogene segment. The CDR3 is 17 residues long. This CDR3 is CASSNALAGGSTDTQYF. The CDR3 bases are TGTGCCAGCAGCAACGCTCTAGCGGGTGGGAGCACAGATACGCAGTATTTT.

The chain employs TRBV23-1 and TRBJ2-7; no clear D gene. TRBV23-1 is treated as an ORF (open reading frame) with a function not yet certain. This CDR3 is 14 amino acids long. V was clipped by 2 bases and J by 2 bases, with 10 bases between them. The CDR3 protein is CASSQVPLAYEQYF. The CDR3 DNA sequence: TGCGCCAGCAGTCAAGTCCCGTTAGCCTACGAGCAGTACTTC.

The gene calls are TRBV6-5 and TRBJ1-1; no clear D gene. The ends were cut back, 0 bases at V and 1 base at J, with 9 bases in the middle. Germline-derived CDR1 and CDR2 are MNHEY and SVGAGI. The CDR3 spans 15 residues. CDR3 DNA: TGTGCCAGCAGTTACTCTCGCGTGGGGAACACTGAAGCTTTCTTT. Translated, it gives CASSYSRVGNTEAFF.

The J gene is TRBJ2-5, the V gene TRBV25-1, with 13 bases aligning to TRBD2. V shed 0 bases and J 5 bases; nucleotides not matched to a gene: 6. The CDR3 is made up of 17 amino acids. From germline, CDR1 is MGHDK and CDR2 SYGVNS. The DNA for the CDR3 is TGTGCCAGCAGTGAATATGCCGGACTAGCGGGAGAGGAGACCCAGTACTTC. Translating gives CASSEYAGLAGEETQYF. Full variable domain (missing parts from reference TRBV25-1 and TRBJ2-5): EADIYQTPRYLVIGTGKKITLECSQTMGHDKMYWYQQDPGMELHLIHYSYGVNSTEKGDLSSESTVSRIRTEHFPLTLESARPSHTSQYLCASSEYAGLAGEETQYFGPGTRLLVL.

This rearrangement joins TRBV14 to TRBJ1-2; D is uncertain. The CDR3 is 15 amino acids. Germline V gene data show CDR1 as SGHDN and CDR2 as FVKESK. V was clipped by 0 bases and J by 4 bases, with 12 bases between them. CDR3 sequence reads: CASSQDLEATYGYTF. In nucleotides, the CDR3 is TGTGCCAGCAGCCAAGACCTAGAAGCAACCTATGGCTACACCTTC.

The chain has TRBV6-5 and TRBJ1-4, with D tentatively TRBD1 (5 bases). V lost 4 bases, J lost 2 bases, and 14 bases lay in between. From germline, CDR1 is MNHEY and CDR2 SVGAGI. This CDR3 comprises 16 residues. CDR3 amino acids: CASSLMQGATNEKLFF. As DNA, the CDR3 is TGTGCCAGCAGTTTAATGCAGGGTGCCACTAATGAAAAACTGTTTTTT.

The chain links TRBV4-1 to TRBJ1-2; D gene unclear. The germline V gene has CDR1 MGHRA and CDR2 YSYEKL. The CDR3 runs 17 residues. Trimming cost V 0 bases and J 8 bases, with 22 bases left between them. CDR3: CASSQDRTLAPESGYTF. The CDR3 DNA is TGCGCCAGCAGCCAAGATCGAACCCTCGCCCCCGAATCCGGCTACACCTTC.

The chain couples TRBV2 to TRBJ1-1; no reliable D call. Germline assignment: CDR1 SNHLY and CDR2 FYNNEI. The V gene lost 7 bases and the J gene lost 9 bases, with 18 bases spanning the gap. There are 13 residues in the CDR3. The CDR3 DNA reads as TGTGCCAGCAAGCCGGGTGGGAAGTGGAAAGCTTTCTTT. Protein product: CASKPGGKWKAFF.